This T cell receptor (beta chain) was obtained from a study of blood T cell repertoires in COVID-19. On the study more broadly: Whether acute or convalescent, the COVID-19 samples came from the United States, Italy and Spain.

Clones were sequenced by immunoSEQ multiplex PCR, and TCRdb holds only the in-frame ones, with some missing. This sample yields over 150,000 clones, of which about 80% are seen a single time; roughly 29% belongs to the top ten. The CDR3 is 15 residues long. Looked up from germline, CDR1 is KGHSH and CDR2 is LQKENI. After removal of 2 bases from V and 5 bases from J, the junction contained 4 bases not matched to a gene. The specimen was peripheral blood. The TCR was taken from a woman between 55 and 75 years old with acute or convalescent COVID-19. This chain connects TRBV18 to TRBJ1-4, with TRBD1 matching 8 bases. CDR3 residues: CASSPGRTGNEKLFF. Written as DNA, the CDR3 is TGTGCCAGCTCACCAGGGAGGACAGGGAATGAAAAACTGTTTTTT.